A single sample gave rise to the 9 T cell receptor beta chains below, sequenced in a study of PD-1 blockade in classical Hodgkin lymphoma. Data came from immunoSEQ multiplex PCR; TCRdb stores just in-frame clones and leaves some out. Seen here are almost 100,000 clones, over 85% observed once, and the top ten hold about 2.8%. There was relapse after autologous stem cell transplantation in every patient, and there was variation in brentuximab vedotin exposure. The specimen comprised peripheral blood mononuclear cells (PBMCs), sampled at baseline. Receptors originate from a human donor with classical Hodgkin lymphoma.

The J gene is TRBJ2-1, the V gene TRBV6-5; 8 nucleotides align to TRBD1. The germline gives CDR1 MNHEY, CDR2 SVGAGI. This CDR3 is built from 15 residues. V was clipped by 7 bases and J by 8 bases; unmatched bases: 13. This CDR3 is CASTQGADQIYEQFF. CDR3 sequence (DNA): TGTGCCAGCACTCAGGGGGCCGACCAGATCTATGAGCAGTTCTTC.

The CDR3 DNA reads TGTGCCAGCAGCCGAGTGGGACTAGCGGGAGAGCTAGATACGCAGTATTTT. Its protein is CASSRVGLAGELDTQYF. J is TRBJ2-3 and V is TRBV7-9; TRBD2 aligns across 14 bases. There are 17 residues in the CDR3. V lost 5 bases, J lost 5 bases, and 9 bases stayed unmatched. The germline gives CDR1 SEHNR, CDR2 FQNEAQ (reference sequence).

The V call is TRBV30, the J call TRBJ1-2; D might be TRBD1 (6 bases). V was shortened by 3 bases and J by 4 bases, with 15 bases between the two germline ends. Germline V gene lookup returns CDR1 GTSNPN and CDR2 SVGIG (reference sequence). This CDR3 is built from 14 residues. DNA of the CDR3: TGTGCCTGGAGGGATATAGGGGGGGGCTATGGCTACACCTTC. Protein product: CAWRDIGGGYGYTF.

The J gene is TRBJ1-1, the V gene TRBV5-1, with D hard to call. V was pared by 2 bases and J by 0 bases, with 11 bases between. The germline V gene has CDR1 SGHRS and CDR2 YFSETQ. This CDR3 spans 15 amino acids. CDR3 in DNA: TGCGCCAGCAGCTTTTCTATCGGGTTGAACACTGAAGCTTTCTTT. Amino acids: CASSFSIGLNTEAFF.

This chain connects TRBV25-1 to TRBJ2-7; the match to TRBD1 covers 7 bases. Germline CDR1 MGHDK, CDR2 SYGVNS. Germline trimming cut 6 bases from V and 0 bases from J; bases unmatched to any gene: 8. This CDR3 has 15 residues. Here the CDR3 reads CASRPAQGSSYEQYF. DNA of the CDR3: TGTGCCAGCAGGCCCGCACAGGGGAGCTCCTACGAGCAGTACTTC.

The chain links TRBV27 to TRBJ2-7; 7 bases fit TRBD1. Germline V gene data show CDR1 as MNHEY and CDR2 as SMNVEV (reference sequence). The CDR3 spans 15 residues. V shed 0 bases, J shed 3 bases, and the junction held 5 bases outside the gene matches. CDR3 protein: CASSLSRGQDYEQYF. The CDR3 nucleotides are TGTGCCAGCAGTTTATCCCGCGGACAGGACTACGAGCAGTACTTC.

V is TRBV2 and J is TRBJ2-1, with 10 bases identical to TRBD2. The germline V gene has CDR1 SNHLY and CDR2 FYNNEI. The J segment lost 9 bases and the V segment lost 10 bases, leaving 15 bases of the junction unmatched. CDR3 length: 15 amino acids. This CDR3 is CANAALAGATGEQFF. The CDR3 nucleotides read TGTGCCAACGCGGCGCTAGCGGGAGCAACGGGTGAGCAGTTCTTC.

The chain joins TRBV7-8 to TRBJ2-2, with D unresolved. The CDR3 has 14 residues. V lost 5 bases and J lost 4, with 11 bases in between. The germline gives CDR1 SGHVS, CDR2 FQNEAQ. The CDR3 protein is CASSPMSSTGELFF. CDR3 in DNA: TGTGCCAGCAGCCCAATGTCCTCCACCGGGGAGCTGTTTTTT.

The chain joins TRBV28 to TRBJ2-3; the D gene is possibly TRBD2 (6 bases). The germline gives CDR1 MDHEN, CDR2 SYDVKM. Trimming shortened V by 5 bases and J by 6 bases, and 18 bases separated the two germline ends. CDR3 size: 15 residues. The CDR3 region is CASSPRGDGGDTQYF. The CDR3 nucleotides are TGTGCCAGCAGTCCTCGCGGGGACGGCGGCGATACGCAGTATTTT.